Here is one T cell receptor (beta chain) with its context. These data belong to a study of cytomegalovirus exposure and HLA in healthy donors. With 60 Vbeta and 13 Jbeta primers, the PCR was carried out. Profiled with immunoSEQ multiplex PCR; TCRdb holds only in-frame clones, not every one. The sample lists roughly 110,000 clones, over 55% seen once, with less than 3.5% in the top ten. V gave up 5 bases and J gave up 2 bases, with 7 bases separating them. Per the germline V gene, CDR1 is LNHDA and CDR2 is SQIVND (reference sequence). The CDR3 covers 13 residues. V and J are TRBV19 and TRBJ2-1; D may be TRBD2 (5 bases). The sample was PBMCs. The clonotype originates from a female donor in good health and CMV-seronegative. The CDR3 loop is CASSLRAYNEQFF. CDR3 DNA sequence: TGTGCCAGTAGTTTGCGGGCCTACAATGAGCAGTTCTTC.